This T cell receptor beta chain was identified in a study of CD8 T cells in Susac syndrome. Sequencing of TCR beta was carried out in blood CD8+ and CD4+ T cells. Germline V gives CDR1 LGHDT, CDR2 YNNKEL (reference sequence). The CDR3 covers 17 residues. V dropped 2 bases and J dropped 1; count of bases not matched to a gene: 8. The authors reverse transcribed roughly 0.5 to 1 ug RNA with random hexamers. TCRdb re-analysed the immunoSEQ multiplex PCR reads in MiXCR, keeping a single row per CDR3 protein. The sample carries approximately 210,000 distinct CDR3 sequences, about 96% recorded once. This sequence joins TRBV3-1 and TRBJ1-5; 7 bases align to TRBD1. The clonotype was recovered from a human donor with multiple sclerosis. What was sequenced was CD4+ T cells from PBMCs. The CDR3 reads CASSQKPAGGSNQPQHF. The CDR3 DNA reads TGTGCCAGCAGCCAAAAACCCGCAGGGGGGAGCAATCAGCCCCAGCATTTT.